The 21 T cell receptor beta chains given below trace back to one sample, sequenced in a study of blood T cell repertoires in COVID-19 (dated by TCRdb to the early 2020s). Libraries were constructed by the immunoSEQ multiplex PCR assay. TCRdb took over this immuneACCESS table, retaining in-frame rearrangements with V and J assigned. Such tables are incomplete; in checked studies, under half of the missing clones stem from an unresolved V gene, and the remainder is unexplained. The sample data list about 170,000 clones, and 85% of these were observed just once. The top ten constitute 3% to 3.5% of the sample. The sequenced material came from peripheral blood. Receptors were obtained from a human donor with acute or convalescent COVID-19. The donor label of this sample is uncertain.

CDR3 bases: TGTGCCAGCTCGATAAAGGGACAGAACTATGGCTACACCTTC. Translation: CASSIKGQNYGYTF. This rearrangement joins TRBV9 to TRBJ1-2; TRBD1 matches 7 bases. Trimming took 7 bases from V and 2 from J; bases not matched to a gene: 8. CDR3 size: 14 residues. Germline-derived CDR1 and CDR2 are SGDLS and YYNGEE.

In DNA form, the CDR3 reads TGTGCCAGCAGTGCCACCGGGACATTTGGGGCGCCCCAGCATTTT. Translating it yields CASSATGTFGAPQHF. This chain uses TRBV25-1 with TRBJ1-5; D might be TRBD1 (6 bases). V was trimmed by 4 bases and J by 9 bases, leaving 19 bases between them. The CDR3 extends over 15 amino acids. In germline, CDR1 is MGHDK, CDR2 SYGVNS.

This rearrangement joins TRBV27 to TRBJ2-7; the D gene is possibly TRBD1 (5 bases). Per germline, CDR1 MNHEY and CDR2 SMNVEV (reference sequence). Deletions cut 3 bases from V and 5 bases from J, with 14 bases between. The CDR3 loop spans 14 amino acids. CDR3 sequence reads: CASSFRVNRHEQYF. CDR3 DNA: TGTGCCAGCAGTTTTCGGGTCAACAGGCACGAGCAGTACTTC.

This clone was counted between two and nine times. The CDR3, as DNA: TGTGCCAGCAGCTTAGGTAGCGGGGGGCCCCAGTTCTTC. It translates to CASSLGSGGPQFF. This chain links TRBV7-6 with TRBJ2-1; the match to TRBD2 covers 10 bases. The CDR3 runs to 13 residues. After removal of 1 base from V and 13 bases from J, the junction contained 4 bases not matched to a gene. Germline CDR1 reads SGHVS; CDR2 reads FNYEAQ. Based on the CDR3 plus reference TRBV7-6 and TRBJ2-1, the full variable domain is GAGVSQSPRYKVTKRGQDVALRCDPISGHVSLYWYRQALGQGPEFLTYFNYEAQQDKSGLPNDRFSAERPEGSISTLTIQRTEQRDSAMYRCASSLGSGGPQFFGPGTRLTVL.

V and J are TRBV18 and TRBJ2-7; D may be TRBD2 (5 bases). In germline, CDR1 is KGHSH, CDR2 LQKENI. CDR3 length: 12 residues. The V end lost 2 bases, the J end lost 7 bases, and 9 bases lay between the germline ends. The CDR3 spells CASSPKRGEQYF. In nucleotides, the CDR3 is TGTGCCAGCTCACCAAAACGAGGGGAGCAGTACTTC.

The chain has TRBV5-6 and TRBJ2-7, with D tentatively TRBD1 (6 bases). The CDR3 is 15 residues long. The germline CDR1 and CDR2 sequences are SGHDT and YYEEEE. Trimming pared 1 base from V and 2 bases from J, leaving 13 bases between. CDR3 loop: CASSLRGHLTYEQYF. The CDR3 DNA sequence: TGTGCCAGCAGCTTGCGGGGACACCTGACCTACGAGCAGTACTTC.

This rearrangement joins TRBV2 to TRBJ1-5; no firm D call. Germline V CDR1 and CDR2: SNHLY, FYNNEI. CDR3 length equals 12 residues. V was cut by 7 bases and J by 3 bases, with 7 bases left in between. CDR3 amino acids: CASTTVNQPQHF. CDR3 bases: TGTGCCAGCACCACGGTCAATCAGCCCCAGCATTTT. The complete variable domain, with remaining parts taken from reference TRBV2 and TRBJ1-5, reads EPEVTQTPSHQVTQMGQEVILRCVPISNHLYFYWYRQILGQKVEFLVSFYNNEISEKSEIFDDQFSVERPDGSNFTLKIRSTKLEDSAMYFCASTTVNQPQHFGDGTRLSIL.

The table lists this clone with a count of one. V and J are TRBV14 and TRBJ1-6; maybe TRBD1 (6 bases). The ends were cut back, 0 bases at V and 4 bases at J, with 13 bases in the middle. This CDR3 has 17 residues. From germline, CDR1 is SGHDN and CDR2 FVKESK. The CDR3 bases are TGTGCCAGCAGCCAAGATCGTTCAGGACAGTATAATTCACCCCTCCACTTT. It is translated as CASSQDRSGQYNSPLHF.

The J gene is TRBJ1-2, the V gene TRBV19; 7 positions agree with TRBD1. The CDR3 length is 16 residues. J lost 7 bases, V lost 4 bases, and 15 bases had no gene match. CDR1 and CDR2 (germline): LNHDA, SQIVND (reference sequence). The CDR3 DNA sequence: TGTGCCAGTAGTACCACCGGGACAGCTATCGTCTCTGGCTACACCTTC. This gives the protein CASSTTGTAIVSGYTF.

The chain recombines TRBV11-2 with TRBJ1-1, with 8 bases fitting TRBD1. The CDR3 extends over 15 amino acids. V was clipped by 6 bases and J by 1 base; unmatched bases: 7. Germline-derived CDR1 and CDR2 are SGHAT and FQNNGV. The CDR3 region is CASSLPGTGNTEAFF. In DNA form, the CDR3 reads TGTGCCAGCAGTTTACCCGGGACAGGGAACACTGAAGCTTTCTTT.

The J gene is TRBJ2-7, the V gene TRBV12-3 or TRBV12-4; TRBD1 matches at 9 bases. The CDR3 consists of 12 residues. V lost 6 bases and J lost 7; bases outside the gene matches: 4. CDR3 residues: CASSSGTGEQYF. In nucleotides, the CDR3 is TGTGCCAGCAGCTCCGGGACAGGGGAGCAGTACTTC.

The chain joins TRBV5-4 to TRBJ2-1, with a weak D call TRBD1 (6 bases). The CDR3 runs 14 residues. CDR1 and CDR2 from the germline V gene are SGHNT and YYREEE (reference sequence). The V end was cut by 1 base, the J end by 4 bases, with 9 bases between. CDR3 bases: TGTGCCAGCAGCTTGACGGACAGATACAATGAGCAGTTCTTC. This encodes CASSLTDRYNEQFF. The variable domain in full, completed from reference TRBV5-4 and TRBJ2-1, reads ETGVTQSPTHLIKTRGQQVTLRCSSQSGHNTVSWYQQALGQGPQFIFQYYREEENGRGNFPPRFSGLQFPNYSSELNVNALELDDSALYLCASSLTDRYNEQFFGPGTRLTVL.

The chain joins TRBV27 to TRBJ2-7; 9 nucleotides align to TRBD1. Germline trimming cut 6 bases from V and 0 bases from J; bases unmatched to any gene: 3. Germline V CDR1 and CDR2: MNHEY, SMNVEV (reference sequence). CDR3 size: 14 residues. Written as DNA, the CDR3 is TGTGCCAGCAGGGGACAGGGAAGCTCCTACGAGCAGTACTTC. Translated, it gives CASRGQGSSYEQYF.

The chain is built from TRBV24-1 and TRBJ2-7, with 9 bases that match TRBD1. Germline trimming cut 2 bases from V and 4 bases from J; bases unmatched to any gene: 5. This CDR3 is 15 amino acids long. CDR1 is KGHDR and CDR2 is SFDVKD in the germline V gene. The CDR3 nucleotides are TGTGCCACCAGTGATTCAGGACAGGGGATTTACGAGCAGTACTTC. Translated: CATSDSGQGIYEQYF.

V usage is TRBV7-9 and J usage is TRBJ1-5; unclear D gene. Germline assignment: CDR1 SEHNR and CDR2 FQNEAQ (reference sequence). The CDR3 runs to 14 residues. Trimming stripped 4 bases from V and 4 bases from J, with 11 bases between. This CDR3 reads CASSSLTTNQPQHF. The CDR3 region has the DNA TGTGCCAGCAGCTCGTTGACAACTAATCAGCCCCAGCATTTT.

The chain carries TRBV13 and TRBJ1-1; D is undetermined. CDR3 length: 15 residues. Trimming took off 0 bases at V and 1 base at J, with 9 bases between the two ends. Germline lookup yields CDR1 PRHDT and CDR2 FYEKMQ (reference sequence). In nucleotides, the CDR3 is TGTGCCAGCAGCTTAGGGGCCCGTCCGAACACTGAAGCTTTCTTT. Translation gives CASSLGARPNTEAFF.

V gene TRBV19 combines with J gene TRBJ1-2, with D tentatively TRBD1 (6 bases). V was cut by 4 bases and J by 6 bases, with 15 bases left in between. The V gene's germline CDR1 is LNHDA and CDR2 SQIVND (reference sequence). The CDR3 has 14 residues. CDR3 nucleotide sequence: TGTGCCAGTAGTACATGGACAGACTCAGATGGCTACACCTTC. The encoded protein is CASSTWTDSDGYTF. Together with reference TRBV19 and TRBJ1-2, the CDR3 gives the full variable domain: DGGITQSPKYLFRKEGQNVTLSCEQNLNHDAMYWYRQDPGQGLRLIYYSQIVNDFQKGDIAEGYSVSREKKESFPLTVTSAQKNPTAFYLCASSTWTDSDGYTFGSGTRLTVV.

This chain joins TRBV18 and TRBJ1-6, with 7 bases that match TRBD1. The CDR3 has 15 residues. V was pared by 6 bases and J by 9 bases, with 11 bases of the junction left unmatched. In germline, CDR1 is KGHSH, CDR2 LQKENI. The CDR3 region is CASSLFDRVSSPLHF. CDR3 sequence (DNA): TGTGCCAGCTCGCTATTCGACAGGGTGTCTTCACCCCTCCACTTT.

The V and J genes are TRBV12-5 and TRBJ2-1, with 7 nucleotides matching TRBD1. Germline lookup yields CDR1 LGHNT and CDR2 FRNRAP. The CDR3 covers 17 residues. Trimming took 1 base from V and 5 from J; bases not matched to a gene: 11. As DNA, the CDR3 is TGTGCTAGTGGTTTGGACCTACGACAGGGCACGAACAATGAGCAGTTCTTC. Its translation: CASGLDLRQGTNNEQFF.

In its sample, this clone was seen a few times. The chain joins TRBV5-4 to TRBJ2-7, with a tentative D call TRBD1 (7 bases). The CDR3 is made up of 16 amino acids. The germline gives CDR1 SGHNT, CDR2 YYREEE (reference sequence). Trimming removed 0 bases at V and 4 bases at J, with 17 bases between. The CDR3: CASSLGGGTDLYEQYF. The CDR3 DNA is TGTGCCAGCAGCTTGGGAGGGGGGACAGATTTGTACGAGCAGTACTTC.

J is TRBJ1-5 and V is TRBV19; D unresolved. V lost 1 base and J lost 2, with 9 bases in between. The germline V gene encodes CDR1 LNHDA and CDR2 SQIVND (reference sequence). The CDR3 sequence is 15 residues long. The CDR3 reads CASSIATRGNQPQHF. The CDR3 nucleotides read TGTGCCAGTAGTATAGCTACCCGGGGCAATCAGCCCCAGCATTTT.